A single sample gave rise to the 16 T cell receptor beta chains below, sequenced in a study of blood T cell repertoires in COVID-19. The repertoire was sequenced with immunoSEQ multiplex PCR; TCRdb's copy has only in-frame clones and lacks some. Here the sample spans 250,000 to 300,000 clones, roughly 90% being singletons. Specimen: peripheral blood. The receptor source for this set is a woman aged 25-40 years with COVID-19, enrolled during active disease.

The chain recombines TRBV6-5 with TRBJ2-3; 14 bases line up with TRBD2. CDR1 and CDR2 from the germline V gene are MNHEY and SVGAGI. V lost 4 bases, J lost 5 bases, and 5 bases stayed unmatched. The CDR3 totals 16 residues. Here the CDR3 reads CASSSGTSGSLDTQYF. The CDR3 nucleotides are TGTGCCAGCAGTTCCGGGACTAGCGGGAGTTTAGATACGCAGTATTTT.

The chain has TRBV28 and TRBJ1-6, with no clear D. The CDR3 contains 11 residues. Per germline, CDR1 MDHEN and CDR2 SYDVKM. V was pared by 6 bases and J by 7 bases, with 4 bases between. The CDR3 DNA follows: TGTGCCAGCAGGGCAAATTCACCCCTCCACTTT. Protein product: CASRANSPLHF.

The chain has TRBV15 and TRBJ2-3, with D perhaps matching TRBD1 (5 bases). The CDR3 sequence is 16 residues long. CDR1 is LNHNV, CDR2 YYDKDF, per germline (reference sequence). V was trimmed by 0 bases and J by 7 bases, leaving 17 bases between them. CDR3 region: CATSRDLGAARNTQYF. Written as DNA, the CDR3 is TGTGCCACCAGCAGAGATCTTGGGGCCGCCCGGAATACGCAGTATTTT.

The chain couples TRBV4-2 to TRBJ2-3, with a possible D match to TRBD2 (7 bases). Looked up from germline, CDR1 is LGHNA and CDR2 is YNFKEQ. The ends were cut back, 4 bases at V and 2 bases at J, with 16 bases in the middle. CDR3 length: 16 residues. CDR3 bases: TGTGCCAGCAGCCGAGTCCTTGGGGGGGCCACAGATACGCAGTATTTT. Encoded protein: CASSRVLGGATDTQYF.

The V call is TRBV27, the J call TRBJ2-7, with 9 bases aligning to TRBD2. V dropped 0 bases and J dropped 1; count of bases not matched to a gene: 7. Germline CDR1 reads MNHEY; CDR2 reads SMNVEV (reference sequence). The CDR3 covers 17 residues. The CDR3 coding sequence is TGTGCCAGCAGTTTATCGCGGGGGCTAGCGGGGTCCTACGAGCAGTACTTC. Its translation: CASSLSRGLAGSYEQYF.

The chain uses TRBV7-2 and TRBJ1-1, with 10 positions matching TRBD1. Germline values: CDR1 SGHTA, CDR2 FQGNSA. V gave up 6 bases and J gave up 2 bases; unmatched junction bases: 12. The CDR3 length is 17 residues. CDR3: CASRRDRGVGGNTEAFF. The CDR3 nucleotides are TGTGCCAGCAGACGGGACAGGGGAGTGGGTGGTAACACTGAAGCTTTCTTT.

CDR3 residues: CASSQPDRTNYEQYF. The DNA of the CDR3 is TGCGCCAGCAGCCAGCCAGATAGGACAAACTACGAGCAGTACTTC. J is TRBJ2-7 and V is TRBV4-1; possible D gene TRBD1, 5 bases. Trimming cost V 3 bases and J 3 bases, with 15 bases left between them. There are 15 residues in the CDR3. Germline values: CDR1 MGHRA, CDR2 YSYEKL.

This sequence joins TRBV29-1 and TRBJ1-2; no clear D. Germline CDR1 SQVTM, CDR2 ANQGSEA. Trimming cost V 3 bases and J 2 bases, with 4 bases left between them. This CDR3 has 11 amino acids. DNA of the CDR3: TGCAGCGTTGACCAAAACTATGGCTACACCTTC. Protein product: CSVDQNYGYTF. The whole variable domain, filled in from reference TRBV29-1 and TRBJ1-2, reads SAVISQKPSRDICQRGTSLTIQCQVDSQVTMMFWYRQQPGQSLTLIATANQGSEATYESGFVIDKFPISRPNLTFSTLTVSNMSPEDSSIYLCSVDQNYGYTFGSGTRLTVV.

This clone was detected only once. V usage is TRBV24-1 and J usage is TRBJ2-5; 8 nucleotides agree with TRBD1. There are 14 residues in the CDR3. Trimming cost V 3 bases and J 5 bases; bases outside gene matches: 4. Germline loops: CDR1 KGHDR, CDR2 SFDVKD. The DNA for the CDR3 is TGTGCCACCAGTGATAAAGGACAGGGTGAGACCCAGTACTTC. This gives the protein CATSDKGQGETQYF.

The V call is TRBV7-8, the J call TRBJ2-7; 8 nucleotides line up with TRBD2. The CDR3 runs 12 residues. With V trimmed by 4 bases and J by 6 bases, 2 bases remained unmatched. Germline CDR1 and CDR2: SGHVS and FQNEAQ. The CDR3 sequence: CASSSGGVEQYF. The CDR3 DNA is TGTGCCAGCAGCTCCGGGGGGGTCGAGCAGTACTTC.

The V call is TRBV7-9, the J call TRBJ2-4; D gene ambiguous. CDR3 length: 15 residues. The germline V gene has CDR1 SEHNR and CDR2 FQNEAQ (reference sequence). The V end lost 5 bases, the J end lost 1 base, and 12 bases lay between the germline ends. Here the CDR3 reads CASSGTAEAKNIQYF. CDR3 DNA sequence: TGTGCCAGCAGCGGAACAGCTGAGGCCAAAAACATTCAGTACTTC.

The chain uses TRBV5-4 and TRBJ1-4; D perhaps matches TRBD1 (5 bases). The V end was cut by 0 bases, the J end by 8 bases, with 8 bases between. The germline CDR1 and CDR2 sequences are SGHNT and YYREEE (reference sequence). CDR3 length: 13 residues. DNA for the CDR3: TGTGCCAGCAGCTTGGCCGGGGGAGAAAAACTGTTTTTT. Amino acid sequence: CASSLAGGEKLFF.

The chain is built from TRBV19 and TRBJ1-1; D possibly corresponds to TRBD1 (5 bases). Germline CDR1 and CDR2: LNHDA and SQIVND (reference sequence). Trimming took off 4 bases at V and 4 bases at J, with 13 bases between the two ends. The CDR3 has 14 amino acids. CDR3 bases: TGTGCCAGTAGTAGCAGGGTTTGGAGCACTGAAGCTTTCTTT. Residues: CASSSRVWSTEAFF.

The rearrangement joins TRBV6-5 to TRBJ1-5, with 7 positions matching TRBD1. There are 14 residues in the CDR3. The ends lost 6 bases at V and 3 bases at J; junction bases unmatched: 5. Germline CDR1 MNHEY, CDR2 SVGAGI. The DNA for the CDR3 is TGTGCCAGCAGGGGTACAGGGGCCAATCAGCCCCAGCATTTT. Residues: CASRGTGANQPQHF.

The chain uses TRBV5-1 and TRBJ2-1; D call uncertain. Trimming took 0 bases from V and 6 from J, leaving 7 bases between them. Germline V CDR1 and CDR2: SGHRS, YFSETQ. The CDR3 has 13 amino acids. The CDR3 here is CASSLAHFNEQFF. In DNA form, the CDR3 reads TGCGCCAGCAGCTTGGCCCACTTCAATGAGCAGTTCTTC.

The chain combines TRBV7-9 with TRBJ1-1; D is unresolved. In germline, CDR1 is SEHNR, CDR2 FQNEAQ (reference sequence). The V end lost 3 bases, the J end lost 8 bases, and 7 bases lay between the germline ends. CDR3 length equals 11 residues. The DNA for the CDR3 is TGTGCCAGCAGCTTGCTCAGGGAAGCTTTCTTT. It translates to CASSLLREAFF.